This T cell receptor (beta chain) was sequenced in a study of OX40 agonist ivuxolimab in advanced cancers. Study as a whole: At doses from 0.01 to 10 mg/kg, patients were given intravenous ivuxolimab every 2 weeks.

Assay: immunoSEQ multiplex PCR; the TCRdb copy retains only in-frame clones and omits some. This table has 70,000 to 80,000 clones, 93% appearing once. The sequences come from CD4+ or CD8+ T cells sorted from blood, collected in a trial of the OX40 agonist ivuxolimab. The clonotype comes from an adult with an advanced solid tumor such as melanoma, head and neck, liver or kidney cancer.

CDR3 loop: CASSVGGFQETQYF. The CDR3, as DNA: TGTGCCAGCAGCGTAGGGGGATTTCAAGAGACCCAGTACTTC. The chain employs TRBV9 and TRBJ2-5; D ambiguous. This CDR3 has 14 amino acids. V lost 0 bases and J 2 bases, leaving 8 bases between the germline ends. Germline values: CDR1 SGDLS, CDR2 YYNGEE. Filled out from reference TRBV9 and TRBJ2-5, the complete variable domain reads DSGVTQTPKHLITATGQRVTLRCSPRSGDLSVYWYQQSLDQGLQFLIQYYNGEERAKGNILERFSAQQFPDLHSELNLSSLELGDSALYFCASSVGGFQETQYFGPGTRLLVL.